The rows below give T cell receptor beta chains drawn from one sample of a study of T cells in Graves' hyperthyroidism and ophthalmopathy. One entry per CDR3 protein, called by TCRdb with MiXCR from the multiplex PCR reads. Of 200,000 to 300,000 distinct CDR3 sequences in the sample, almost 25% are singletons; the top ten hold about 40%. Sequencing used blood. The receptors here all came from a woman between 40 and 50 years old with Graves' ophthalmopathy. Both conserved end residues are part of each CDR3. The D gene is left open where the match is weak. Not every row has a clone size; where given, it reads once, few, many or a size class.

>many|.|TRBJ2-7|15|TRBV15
CATSREVGLSYEQYF
TGTGCCACCAGCAGAGAGGTAGGCCTCTCCTACGAGCAGTACTTC
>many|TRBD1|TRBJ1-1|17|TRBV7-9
CASSFSRPGGLNTEAFF
TGTGCCAGCAGCTTTTCGAGACCAGGGGGCTTGAACACTGAAGCTTTCTTT
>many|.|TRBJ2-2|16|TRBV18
CASSPQDVTASGELFF
TGTGCCAGCTCACCCCAGGATGTGACGGCGAGCGGGGAGCTGTTTTTT
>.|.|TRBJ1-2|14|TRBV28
CASSSSDGSYGYTF
TGTGCCAGCAGTTCATCGGACGGAAGCTATGGCTACACCTTC
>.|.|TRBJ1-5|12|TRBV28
CASSSYGDRQHF
TGTGCCAGCAGTTCCTACGGGGACCGCCAGCATTTT
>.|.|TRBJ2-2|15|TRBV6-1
CASSKDGLNTGELFF
TGTGCCAGCAGCAAGGACGGATTGAACACCGGGGAGCTGTTTTTT
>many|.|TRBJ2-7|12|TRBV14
CASSRYSNEQYF
TGTGCCAGCAGCCGGTATAGCAATGAGCAGTACTTC
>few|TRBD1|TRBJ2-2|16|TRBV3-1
CASSLLTGPDTGELFF
TGTGCCAGCAGCCTCCTGACAGGGCCTGACACCGGGGAGCTGTTTTTT
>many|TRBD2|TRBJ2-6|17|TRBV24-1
CATSGKGGNSGANVLTF
TGTGCCACCAGTGGAAAGGGAGGGAACTCTGGGGCCAACGTCCTGACTTTC
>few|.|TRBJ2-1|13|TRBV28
CASSGGTLVGRFF
TGTGCCAGCAGTGGAGGGACCCTCGTTGGACGGTTCTTC
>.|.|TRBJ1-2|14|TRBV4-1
CASSQAGGRYGYTF
TGCGCCAGCAGCCAAGCGGGCGGGCGCTATGGCTACACCTTC
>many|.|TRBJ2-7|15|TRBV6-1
CASRRDLETTREQYF
TGTGCCAGCAGGCGGGACCTTGAGACTACTCGCGAGCAGTACTTC
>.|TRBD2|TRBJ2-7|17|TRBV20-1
CSARRLAGGTLSYEQYF
TGCAGTGCTAGGAGACTAGCGGGAGGTACCCTTTCTTACGAGCAGTACTTC
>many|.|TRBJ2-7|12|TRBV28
CASSPVVGEQYF
TGTGCCAGCAGTCCGGTCGTAGGCGAGCAGTACTTC
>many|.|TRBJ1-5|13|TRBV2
CASSENKGQPQHF
TGTGCCAGCAGTGAGAACAAGGGTCAGCCCCAGCATTTT
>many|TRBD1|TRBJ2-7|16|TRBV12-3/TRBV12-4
CASSLDLGTGNYEQYF
TGTGCCAGCAGTTTAGATCTAGGGACAGGGAATTACGAGCAGTACTTC
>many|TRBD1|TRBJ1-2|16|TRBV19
CASSPLGGQGRYGYTF
TGTGCCAGTAGTCCCCTCGGTGGACAGGGGCGCTATGGCTACACCTTC
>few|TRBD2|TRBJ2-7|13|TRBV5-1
CASSRAGGSVQYF
TGCGCCAGCAGCCGCGCCGGGGGGAGCGTGCAGTACTTC
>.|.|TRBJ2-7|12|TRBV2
CASSENSHEQYF
TGTGCCAGCAGTGAAAACTCCCACGAGCAGTACTTC
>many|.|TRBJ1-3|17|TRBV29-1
CSVITQRTPSSGNTIYF
TGCAGCGTTATTACCCAGAGGACGCCGAGCTCTGGAAACACCATATATTTT
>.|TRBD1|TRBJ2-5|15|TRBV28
CASNRPGQFEETQYF
TGTGCCAGCAATAGGCCGGGACAGTTCGAGGAGACCCAGTACTTC
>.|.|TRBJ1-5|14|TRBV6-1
CASSEVEGRTPQHF
TGTGCCAGCAGTGAAGTAGAGGGTAGGACGCCCCAGCATTTT